This entry concerns a single T cell receptor beta chain. The antigen it recognizes is unknown. Base qualities are missing; no much larger clone stands one base away. The collaborating institutions used their own protocols to collect whole blood in K2EDTA tubes. For TCRbeta analysis, collaborators shipped samples as frozen whole blood, isolated PBMCs, or DNA extracted from either of those sample types. The CDR3, cysteine through phenylalanine, is 12 amino acids long. The sequence is cut down to CDR3 DNA, 36 bases in frame from base 1. Trimming costs V 2 bases and J 4 bases, and their ends lie 5 bases apart. CDR1 SEHNR and CDR2 FQNEAQ were looked up in the germline V gene (reference sequence). The immunoSEQ Assay, a bias-controlled multiplex PCR, was used to amplify TCRbeta CDR3 regions from genomic DNA. The authors processed their data as follows. The number of nucleated cells in each sample was estimated from the amplification of reference gene primers within the assay. To quantify the absolute abundance of each unique TCRbeta CDR3 rearrangement, sequence reads were collapsed and filtered. For each sample, productive Simpson clonality was calculated as the square root of Simpson's diversity index over productive rearrangements. In its TCRdb copy, this immuneACCESS table keeps in-frame sequences only and misses some clones. Where compared with another copy, unresolved V genes explain less than half of these, and the others have no known cause. V and J calls and clone size are as listed in that table; D and trimming were resolved from the DNA. The sample profile shows over 300,000 clones; about 82% of them were found once. Approximately 7.9% of the sample comes from the top ten.

These data come from a study of blood T cell repertoires in COVID-19 (TCRdb year 2020). For the wider study: The collaborator samples originated in the United States, Italy and Spain and spanned the acute and convalescent phases of COVID-19. The material from the prospective study consisted of cDNA or gDNA derived from T cells, B-cell-depleted T cells, or PBMCs. Subjects who had been exposed to COVID-19, were actively infected with it, or had recovered from it provided the deeply sampled blood TCRbeta repertoires that made up the dataset. The repertoires were released in a freely available public database intended as a resource for research on the immune response to SARS-CoV-2. The samples were drawn from the first 160 participants of the ongoing ImmuneRACE study and from some 1,300 subjects provided by 6 global collaborators. Nearly every sample came with metadata listing a de-identified subject ID, COVID-19 status, age in years and sex. Where available, HLA class I and class II types were obtained from metadata supplied by the sample provider rather than from assay-based typing.

The investigation overall reported the following: The quantity of clinical and demographic metadata differed by source and by participant and was supplied without curation.

Sequencing was performed on peripheral blood. The clonotype comes from a human donor in a cohort sampled during active COVID-19. The chain couples TRBV7-9 to TRBJ2-5; D gene: possibly TRBD2, on 5 matching bases. The CDR3 reads CASSLRGETQYF. The DNA sequence is given as TGTGCCAGCAGCTTACGGGGAGAGACCCAGTACTTC.